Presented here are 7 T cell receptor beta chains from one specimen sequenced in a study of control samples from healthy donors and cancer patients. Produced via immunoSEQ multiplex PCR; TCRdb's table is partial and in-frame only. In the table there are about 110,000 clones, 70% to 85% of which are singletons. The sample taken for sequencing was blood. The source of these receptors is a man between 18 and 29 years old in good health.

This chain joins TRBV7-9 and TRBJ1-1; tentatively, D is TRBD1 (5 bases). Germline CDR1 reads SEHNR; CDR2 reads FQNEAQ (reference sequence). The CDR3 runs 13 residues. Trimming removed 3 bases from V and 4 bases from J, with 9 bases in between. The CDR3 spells CASSLGGGTEAFF. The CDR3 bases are TGTGCCAGCAGCTTGGGGGGTGGCACTGAAGCTTTCTTT.

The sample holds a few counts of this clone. The CDR3: CASSESDGYQETQYF. CDR3 nucleotides: TGTGCCAGCAGTGAATCGGACGGCTACCAAGAGACCCAGTACTTC. The rearrangement uses TRBV28 and TRBJ2-5; D unclear. CDR1 is MDHEN and CDR2 is SYDVKM in the germline V gene. Trimming left V 5 bases short and J 0 bases short, with 13 bases between. CDR3 length: 15 amino acids. The full variable domain, in which reference TRBV28 and TRBJ2-5 provide the parts outside the CDR3, is DVKVTQSSRYLVKRTGEKVFLECVQDMDHENMFWYRQDPGLGLRLIYFSYDVKMKEKGDIPEGYSVSREKKERFSLILESASTNQTSMYLCASSESDGYQETQYFGPGTRLLVL.

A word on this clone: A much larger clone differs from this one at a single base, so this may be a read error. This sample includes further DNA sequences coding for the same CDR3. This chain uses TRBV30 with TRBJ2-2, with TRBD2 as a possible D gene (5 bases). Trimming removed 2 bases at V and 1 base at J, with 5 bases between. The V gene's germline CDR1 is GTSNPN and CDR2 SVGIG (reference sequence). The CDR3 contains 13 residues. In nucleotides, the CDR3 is TGTGCCTGGAGTCGGGGGAACACCGGGGAGCTGTTTTTT. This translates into CAWSRGNTGELFF.

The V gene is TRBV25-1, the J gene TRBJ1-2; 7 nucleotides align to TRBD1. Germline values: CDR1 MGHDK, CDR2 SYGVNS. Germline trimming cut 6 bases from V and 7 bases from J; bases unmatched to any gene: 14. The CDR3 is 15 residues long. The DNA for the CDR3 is TGTGCCAGCAGGATGAGGGGGCTCCTACCGTTTGGCTACACCTTC. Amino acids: CASRMRGLLPFGYTF.

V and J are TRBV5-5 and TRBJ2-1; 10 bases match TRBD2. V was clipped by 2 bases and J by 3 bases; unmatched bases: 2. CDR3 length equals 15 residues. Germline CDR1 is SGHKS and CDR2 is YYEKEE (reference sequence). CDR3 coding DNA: TGTGCCAGCAGCTTAGCGGGGGGGAACTACAATGAGCAGTTCTTC. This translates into CASSLAGGNYNEQFF.

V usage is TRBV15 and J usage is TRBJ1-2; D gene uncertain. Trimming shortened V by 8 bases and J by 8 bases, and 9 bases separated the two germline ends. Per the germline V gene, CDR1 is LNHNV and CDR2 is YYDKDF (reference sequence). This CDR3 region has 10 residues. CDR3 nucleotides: TGTGCCACCTCCCTCTTAGGCTACACCTTC. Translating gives CATSLLGYTF.

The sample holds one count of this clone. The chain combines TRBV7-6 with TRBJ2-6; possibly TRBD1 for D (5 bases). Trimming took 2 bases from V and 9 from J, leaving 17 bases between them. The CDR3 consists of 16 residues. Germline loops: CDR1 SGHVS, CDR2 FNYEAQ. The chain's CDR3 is CASSLTGGSIGNVLTF. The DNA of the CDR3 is TGTGCCAGCAGCTTAACAGGCGGCTCTATAGGCAACGTCCTGACTTTC.